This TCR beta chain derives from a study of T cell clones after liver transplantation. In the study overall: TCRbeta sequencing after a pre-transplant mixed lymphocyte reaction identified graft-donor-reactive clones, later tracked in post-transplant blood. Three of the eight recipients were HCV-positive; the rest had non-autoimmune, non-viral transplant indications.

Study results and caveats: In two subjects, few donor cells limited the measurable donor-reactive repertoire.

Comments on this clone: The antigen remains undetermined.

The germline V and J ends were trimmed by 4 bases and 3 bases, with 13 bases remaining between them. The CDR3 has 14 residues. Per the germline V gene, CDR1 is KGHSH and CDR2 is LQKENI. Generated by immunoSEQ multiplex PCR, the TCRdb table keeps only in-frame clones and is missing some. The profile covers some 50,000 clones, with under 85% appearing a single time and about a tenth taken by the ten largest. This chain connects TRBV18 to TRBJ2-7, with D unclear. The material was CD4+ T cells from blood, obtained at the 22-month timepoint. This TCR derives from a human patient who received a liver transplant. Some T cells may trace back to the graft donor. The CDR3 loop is CASSLGQQSYEQYF. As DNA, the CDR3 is TGTGCCAGCTCACTCGGGCAGCAGAGCTACGAGCAGTACTTC.